The rows below give T cell receptor beta chains drawn from one sample of a study of T cells in tuberculosis. Some clones are missing from TCRdb's copy, which holds only in-frame ones; the method was immunoSEQ multiplex PCR. The sample carries under 40,000 clones, roughly 90% recorded once. The sample consisted of PBMCs. The receptors derive from a donor aged 5 to 30 with latent tuberculosis or without tuberculosis infection. Both conserved end residues are part of each CDR3.

V gene	J gene	CDR3 protein
TRBV7-8	TRBJ1-5	CASSLTGSQPQHF
TRBV19	TRBJ2-3	CASSMWGTHTDTQYF
TRBV5-1	TRBJ2-3	CASSKELTDTQYF
TRBV15	TRBJ2-3	CATSRDRTGPITDTQYF
TRBV27	TRBJ2-1	CASSLSGENPHEQFF
TRBV2	TRBJ1-3	CASSDGGDSTNTIYF
TRBV28	TRBJ1-2	CASTNRGNYGYTF
TRBV9	TRBJ2-1	CASSSPKNYFNEQFF
TRBV28	TRBJ1-3	CASSFPAEKGLISGNTIYF
TRBV5-8	TRBJ2-1	CETQTEHYNEQFF
TRBV28	TRBJ2-7	CASSPQVRSYEQYF
TRBV5-6	TRBJ1-6	CASNTGTLNSPLHF
TRBV28	TRBJ1-5	CASSQSGGPNQPQHF
TRBV2	TRBJ1-1	CASRGTGRNTEAFF
TRBV4-2	TRBJ2-1	CASSYQGNEQFF
TRBV11-2	TRBJ2-7	CASSLDATYEQYF
TRBV7-2	TRBJ2-6	CASSLSTGKSGANVLTF
TRBV5-1	TRBJ2-1	CASSPGGTGGGDEQFF